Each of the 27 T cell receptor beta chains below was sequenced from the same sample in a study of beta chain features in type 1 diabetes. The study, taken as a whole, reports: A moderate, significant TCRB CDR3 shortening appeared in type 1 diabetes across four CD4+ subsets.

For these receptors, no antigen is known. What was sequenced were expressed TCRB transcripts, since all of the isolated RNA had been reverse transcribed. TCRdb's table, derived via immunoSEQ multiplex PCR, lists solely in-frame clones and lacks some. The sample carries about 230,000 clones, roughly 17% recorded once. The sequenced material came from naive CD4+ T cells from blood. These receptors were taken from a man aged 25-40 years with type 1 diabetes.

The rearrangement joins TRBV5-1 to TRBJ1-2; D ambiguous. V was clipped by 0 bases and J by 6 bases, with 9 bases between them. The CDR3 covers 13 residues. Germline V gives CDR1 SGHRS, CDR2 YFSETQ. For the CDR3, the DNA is TGCGCCAGCAGCTTGGCCGCCGGGGATGGCTACACCTTC. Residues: CASSLAAGDGYTF. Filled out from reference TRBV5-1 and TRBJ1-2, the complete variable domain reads KAGVTQTPRYLIKTRGQQVTLSCSPISGHRSVSWYQQTPGQGLQFLFEYFSETQRNKGNFPGRFSGRQFSNSRSEMNVSTLELGDSALYLCASSLAAGDGYTFGSGTRLTVV.

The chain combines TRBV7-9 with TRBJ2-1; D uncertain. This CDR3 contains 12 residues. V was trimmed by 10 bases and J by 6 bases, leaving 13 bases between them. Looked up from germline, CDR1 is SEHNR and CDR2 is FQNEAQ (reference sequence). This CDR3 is CATLGGSNEQFF. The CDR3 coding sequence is TGTGCCACCCTGGGCGGTAGCAATGAGCAGTTCTTC. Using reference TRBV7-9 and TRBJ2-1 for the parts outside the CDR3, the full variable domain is DTGVSQNPRHKITKRGQNVTFRCDPISEHNRLYWYRQTLGQGPEFLTYFQNEAQLEKSRLLSDRFSAERPKGSFSTLEIQRTEQGDSAMYLCATLGGSNEQFFGPGTRLTVL.

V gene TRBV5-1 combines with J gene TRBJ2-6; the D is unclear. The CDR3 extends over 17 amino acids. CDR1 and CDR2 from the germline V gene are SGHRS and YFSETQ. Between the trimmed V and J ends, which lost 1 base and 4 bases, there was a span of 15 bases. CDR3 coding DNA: TGCGCCAGCAGCTTGAAGGAATTGTCGCAAGGGGCCAACGTCCTGACTTTC. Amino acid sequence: CASSLKELSQGANVLTF.

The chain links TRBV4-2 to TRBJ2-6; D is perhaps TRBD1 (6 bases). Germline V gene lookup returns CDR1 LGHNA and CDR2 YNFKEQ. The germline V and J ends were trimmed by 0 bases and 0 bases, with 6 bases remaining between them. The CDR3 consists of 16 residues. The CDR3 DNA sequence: TGTGCCAGCAGCCAAGAACAGGGCTCTGGGGCCAACGTCCTGACTTTC. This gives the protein CASSQEQGSGANVLTF.

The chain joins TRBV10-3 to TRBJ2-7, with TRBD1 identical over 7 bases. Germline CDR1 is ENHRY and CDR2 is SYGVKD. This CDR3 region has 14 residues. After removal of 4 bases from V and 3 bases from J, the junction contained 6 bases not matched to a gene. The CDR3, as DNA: TGTGCCATCAGTGCGTCGGGACAGTACTACGAGCAGTACTTC. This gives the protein CAISASGQYYEQYF.

The CDR3 is CASSHYGGVFYGYTF. The CDR3 bases are TGTGCCAGCAGCCACTACGGGGGAGTTTTCTATGGCTACACCTTC. This chain links TRBV9 with TRBJ1-2, with D possibly matching TRBD1 (5 bases). V was pared by 4 bases and J by 4 bases, with 17 bases between. Germline V gene lookup returns CDR1 SGDLS and CDR2 YYNGEE. The CDR3 has 15 amino acids.

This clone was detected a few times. The DNA for the CDR3 is TGTGCCAGCAGCTTAGTCGGCAGGGGATGGAACGAGCAGTACTTC. Protein product: CASSLVGRGWNEQYF. The chain is built from TRBV7-2 and TRBJ2-7; D might be TRBD1 (6 bases). The CDR3 has 15 residues. The V gene's germline CDR1 is SGHTA and CDR2 FQGNSA. Trimming took 1 base from V and 5 from J, leaving 15 bases between them.

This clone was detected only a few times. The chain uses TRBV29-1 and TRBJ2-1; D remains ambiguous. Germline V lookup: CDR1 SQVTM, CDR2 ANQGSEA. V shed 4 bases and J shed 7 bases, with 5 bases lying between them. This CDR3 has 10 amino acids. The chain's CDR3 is CSVGRNEQFF. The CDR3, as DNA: TGCAGCGTTGGTAGGAATGAGCAGTTCTTC.

CDR3 sequence reads: CASSNGQQYNEQFF. DNA for the CDR3: TGTGCCAGCAGTAACGGACAGCAATACAATGAGCAGTTCTTC. The chain recombines TRBV27 with TRBJ2-1; TRBD1 is a possible D gene (6 bases). The CDR3 sequence is 14 residues long. Germline V gene sequence: CDR1 MNHEY, CDR2 SMNVEV (reference sequence). V lost 5 bases and J lost 4, with 12 bases in between.

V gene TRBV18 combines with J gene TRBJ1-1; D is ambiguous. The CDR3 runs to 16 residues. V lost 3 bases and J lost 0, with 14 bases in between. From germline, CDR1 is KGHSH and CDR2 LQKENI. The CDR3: CASSPNGVFMNTEAFF. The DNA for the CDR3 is TGTGCCAGCTCACCTAACGGAGTATTCATGAACACTGAAGCTTTCTTT. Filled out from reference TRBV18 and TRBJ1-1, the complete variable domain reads NAGVMQNPRHLVRRRGQEARLRCSPMKGHSHVYWYRQLPEEGLKFMVYLQKENIIDESGMPKERFSAEFPKEGPSILRIQQVVRGDSAAYFCASSPNGVFMNTEAFFGQGTRLTVV.

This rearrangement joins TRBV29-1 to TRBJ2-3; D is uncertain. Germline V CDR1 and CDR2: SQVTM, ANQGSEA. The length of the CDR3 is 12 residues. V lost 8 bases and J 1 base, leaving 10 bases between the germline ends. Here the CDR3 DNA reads TGCAGCCTCGAGCCAGGCACAGATACGCAGTATTTT. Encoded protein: CSLEPGTDTQYF.

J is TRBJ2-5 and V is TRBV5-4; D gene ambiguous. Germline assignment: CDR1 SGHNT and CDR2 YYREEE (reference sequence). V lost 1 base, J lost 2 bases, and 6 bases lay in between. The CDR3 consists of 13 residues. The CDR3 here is CASSLSQQETQYF. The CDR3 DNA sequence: TGTGCCAGCAGCTTGAGTCAGCAAGAGACCCAGTACTTC.

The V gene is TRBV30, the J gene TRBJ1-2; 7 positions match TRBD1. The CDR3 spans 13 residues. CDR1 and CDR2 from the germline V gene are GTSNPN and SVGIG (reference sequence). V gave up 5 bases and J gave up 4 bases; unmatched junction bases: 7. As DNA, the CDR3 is TGTGCCTGGCAAAGGGGGCTCGGCTATGGCTACACCTTC. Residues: CAWQRGLGYGYTF.

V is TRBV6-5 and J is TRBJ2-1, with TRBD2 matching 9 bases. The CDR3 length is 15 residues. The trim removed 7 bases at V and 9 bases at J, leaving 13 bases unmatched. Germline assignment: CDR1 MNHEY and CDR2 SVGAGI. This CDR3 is CASTVGLATVGEQFF. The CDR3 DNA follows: TGTGCCAGCACCGTAGGACTAGCGACCGTAGGTGAGCAGTTCTTC.

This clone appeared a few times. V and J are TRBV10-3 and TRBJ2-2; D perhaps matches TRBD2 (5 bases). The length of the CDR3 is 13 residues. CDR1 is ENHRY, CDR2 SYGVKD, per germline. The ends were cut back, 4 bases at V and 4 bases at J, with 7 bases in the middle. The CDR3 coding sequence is TGTGCCATCAGTGCGGACTCCACCGGGGAGCTGTTTTTT. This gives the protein CAISADSTGELFF.

The CDR3 region is CASSPTTVSEFF. The CDR3 region has the DNA TGTGCCAGCAGTCCAACGACGGTGTCGGAGTTCTTC. The chain has TRBV2 and TRBJ2-1; no reliable D call. The CDR3 contains 12 residues. Germline CDR1 is SNHLY and CDR2 is FYNNEI. Trimming pared 5 bases from V and 14 bases from J, leaving 16 bases between.

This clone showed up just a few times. The DNA of the CDR3 is TGTGCCAGCAGTGAAGGGGGACAGGGCTATGGCTACACCTTC. This gives the protein CASSEGGQGYGYTF. The chain recombines TRBV2 with TRBJ1-2; 9 bases align to TRBD1. Unmatched junction bases numbered 1, after V lost 1 base and J lost 4 bases. The CDR3 consists of 14 residues. Germline CDR1 and CDR2: SNHLY and FYNNEI. Full variable domain (missing parts from reference TRBV2 and TRBJ1-2): EPEVTQTPSHQVTQMGQEVILRCVPISNHLYFYWYRQILGQKVEFLVSFYNNEISEKSEIFDDQFSVERPDGSNFTLKIRSTKLEDSAMYFCASSEGGQGYGYTFGSGTRLTVV.

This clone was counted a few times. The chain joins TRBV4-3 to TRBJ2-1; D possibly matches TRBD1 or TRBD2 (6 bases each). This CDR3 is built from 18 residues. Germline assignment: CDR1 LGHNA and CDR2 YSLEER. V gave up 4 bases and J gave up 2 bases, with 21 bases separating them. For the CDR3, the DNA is TGCGCCAGCAGCCGCCCCCCGGAGGGGGAGATCGCCTACAATGAGCAGTTCTTC. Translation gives CASSRPPEGEIAYNEQFF.

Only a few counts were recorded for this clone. CDR3 nucleotides: TGCGCCAGCAGCCTCGGACAGAGCTGGGACATTCAGTACTTC. Its translation is CASSLGQSWDIQYF. The chain is built from TRBV4-1 and TRBJ2-4; a weak D match, TRBD1 (6 bases). V gave up 4 bases and J gave up 8 bases, with 15 bases separating them. The CDR3 has 14 residues. Looked up from germline, CDR1 is MGHRA and CDR2 is YSYEKL.

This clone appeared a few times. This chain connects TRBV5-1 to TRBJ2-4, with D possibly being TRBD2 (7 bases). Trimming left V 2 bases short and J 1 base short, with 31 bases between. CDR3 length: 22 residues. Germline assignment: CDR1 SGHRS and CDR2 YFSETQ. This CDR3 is CASSFAMAGAVSREHAKNIQYF. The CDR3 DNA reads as TGCGCCAGCAGCTTCGCAATGGCGGGGGCGGTCTCGCGGGAGCACGCCAAAAACATTCAGTACTTC.

CDR3 amino acids: CSVSVQGKYEQYF. Written as DNA, the CDR3 is TGCAGCGTTTCTGTTCAGGGTAAATACGAGCAGTACTTC. The J gene is TRBJ2-7, the V gene TRBV29-1; D is possibly TRBD1 (5 bases). V was clipped by 5 bases and J by 4 bases, with 15 bases between them. The CDR3 sequence is 13 residues long. The germline V gene has CDR1 SQVTM and CDR2 ANQGSEA.

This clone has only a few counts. CDR3 sequence reads: CAISETGDGYTF. The CDR3 DNA is TGTGCCATCAGTGAGACAGGGGATGGCTACACCTTC. The chain combines TRBV10-3 with TRBJ1-2; 7 bases line up with TRBD1. V dropped 2 bases and J dropped 6; count of bases not matched to a gene: 0. The V gene's germline CDR1 is ENHRY and CDR2 SYGVKD. The CDR3 contains 12 residues.

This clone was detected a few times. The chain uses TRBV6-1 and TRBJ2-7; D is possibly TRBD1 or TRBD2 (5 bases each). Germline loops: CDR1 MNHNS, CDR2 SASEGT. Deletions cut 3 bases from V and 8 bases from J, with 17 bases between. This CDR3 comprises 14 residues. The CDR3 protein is CASSDGGPAGKQYF. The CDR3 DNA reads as TGTGCCAGCAGTGATGGCGGGCCGGCAGGGAAGCAGTACTTC.

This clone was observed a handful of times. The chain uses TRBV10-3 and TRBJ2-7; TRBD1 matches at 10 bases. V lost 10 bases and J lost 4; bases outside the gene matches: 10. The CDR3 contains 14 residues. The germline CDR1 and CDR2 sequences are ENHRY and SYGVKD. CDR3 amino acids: CATYLGTGDYEQYF. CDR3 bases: TGTGCCACCTATCTTGGGACAGGGGATTACGAGCAGTACTTC.

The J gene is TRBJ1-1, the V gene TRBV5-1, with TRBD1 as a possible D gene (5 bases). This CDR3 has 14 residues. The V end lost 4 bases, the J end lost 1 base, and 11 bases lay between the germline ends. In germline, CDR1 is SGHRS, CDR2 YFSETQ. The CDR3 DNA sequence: TGCGCCAGCAGCATACAGGTTTCGAACACTGAAGCTTTCTTT. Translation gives CASSIQVSNTEAFF.

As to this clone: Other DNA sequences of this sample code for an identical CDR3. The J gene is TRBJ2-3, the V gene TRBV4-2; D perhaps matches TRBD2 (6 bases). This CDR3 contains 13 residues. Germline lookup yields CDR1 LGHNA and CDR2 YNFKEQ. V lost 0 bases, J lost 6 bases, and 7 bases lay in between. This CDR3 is CASSQEGGDTQYF. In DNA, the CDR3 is TGTGCCAGCAGCCAAGAAGGAGGGGATACGCAGTATTTT.

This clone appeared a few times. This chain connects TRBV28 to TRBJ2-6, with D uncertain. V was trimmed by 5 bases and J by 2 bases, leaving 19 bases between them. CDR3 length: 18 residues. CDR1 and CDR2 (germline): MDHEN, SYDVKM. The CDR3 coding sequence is TGTGCCAGCAGTGGGGAAGCTGACCCTTCCCCTGGGGCCAACGTCCTGACTTTC. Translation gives CASSGEADPSPGANVLTF. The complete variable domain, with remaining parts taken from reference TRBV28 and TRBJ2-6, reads DVKVTQSSRYLVKRTGEKVFLECVQDMDHENMFWYRQDPGLGLRLIYFSYDVKMKEKGDIPEGYSVSREKKERFSLILESASTNQTSMYLCASSGEADPSPGANVLTFGAGSRLTVL.